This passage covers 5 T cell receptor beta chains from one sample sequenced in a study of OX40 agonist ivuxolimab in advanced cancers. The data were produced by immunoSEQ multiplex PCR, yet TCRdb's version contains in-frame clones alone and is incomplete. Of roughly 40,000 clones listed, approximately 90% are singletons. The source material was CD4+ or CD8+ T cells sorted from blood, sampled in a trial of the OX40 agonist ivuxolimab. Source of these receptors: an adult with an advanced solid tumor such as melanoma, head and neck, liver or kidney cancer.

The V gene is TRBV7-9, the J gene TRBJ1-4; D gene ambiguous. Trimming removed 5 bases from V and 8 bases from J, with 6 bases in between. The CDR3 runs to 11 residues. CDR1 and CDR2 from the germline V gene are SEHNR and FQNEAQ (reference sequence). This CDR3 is CASSRAEKLFF. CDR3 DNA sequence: TGTGCCAGCAGCCGAGCCGAAAAACTGTTTTTT.

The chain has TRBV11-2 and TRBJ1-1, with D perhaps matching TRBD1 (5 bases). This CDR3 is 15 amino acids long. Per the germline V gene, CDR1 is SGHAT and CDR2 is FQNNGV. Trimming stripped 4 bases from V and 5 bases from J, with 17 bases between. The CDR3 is CASSSSGWGRTEAFF. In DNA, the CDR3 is TGTGCCAGCAGCTCCTCAGGGTGGGGACGAACTGAAGCTTTCTTT. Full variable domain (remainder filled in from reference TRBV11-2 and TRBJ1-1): EAGVAQSPRYKIIEKRQSVAFWCNPISGHATLYWYQQILGQGPKLLIQFQNNGVVDDSQLPKDRFSAERLKGVDSTLKIQPAKLEDSAVYLCASSSSGWGRTEAFFGQGTRLTVV.

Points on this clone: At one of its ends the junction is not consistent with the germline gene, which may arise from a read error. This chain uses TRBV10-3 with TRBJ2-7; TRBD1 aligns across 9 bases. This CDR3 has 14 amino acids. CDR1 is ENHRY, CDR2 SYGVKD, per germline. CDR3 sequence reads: CASSYYRTGDEQYF. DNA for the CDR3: TGTGCCAGCAGTTACTACCGGACAGGGGACGAGCAGTACTTC.

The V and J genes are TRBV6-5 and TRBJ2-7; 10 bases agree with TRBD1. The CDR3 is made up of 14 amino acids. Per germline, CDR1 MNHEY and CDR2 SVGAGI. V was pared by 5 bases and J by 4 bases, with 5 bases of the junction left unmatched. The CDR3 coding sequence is TGTGCCAGCAGTATTGACAGGGGGCTTTACGAGCAGTACTTC. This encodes CASSIDRGLYEQYF.

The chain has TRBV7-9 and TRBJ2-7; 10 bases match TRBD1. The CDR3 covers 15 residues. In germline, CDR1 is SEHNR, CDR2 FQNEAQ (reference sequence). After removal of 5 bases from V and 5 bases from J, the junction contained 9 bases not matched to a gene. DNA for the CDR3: TGTGCCAGCAGCCACCGGGACAGGGGAAAGGACGAGCAGTACTTC. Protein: CASSHRDRGKDEQYF.